This is a list of T cell receptor beta chains from one sample in a study of T cell responses to AZD1222 COVID-19 vaccine. Assay: immunoSEQ multiplex PCR; the TCRdb copy retains only in-frame clones and omits some. The sample consists of around 200,000 clones, about nine tenths of them appearing once. Sample: peripheral blood, taken on day 0 of AZD1222 vaccination. The receptors shown here come from an adult in good health. The CDR3 runs from the conserved cysteine through the conserved F or W. The D gene is left open where the match is weak. The size field is filled for only some rows; it gives once, few, many or a size class.

clone_size j_call v_call d_call cdr3_aa cdr3_nt
. TRBJ2-1 TRBV11-2 . CASSFAGNYNEQFF TGTGCCAGCAGCTTCGCGGGAAACTACAATGAGCAGTTCTTC
. TRBJ1-5 TRBV19 . CASSPQGRGDQPQHF TGTGCCAGTAGTCCGCAGGGGAGAGGGGATCAGCCCCAGCATTTT
. TRBJ2-7 TRBV14 . CASSQGERTGRNSYEQYF TGTGCCAGCAGCCAAGGGGAACGAACCGGTCGGAACTCCTACGAGCAGTACTTC
. TRBJ1-2 TRBV5-5 TRBD1 CASSSPGQGDYGYTF TGTGCCAGCAGCTCTCCGGGACAGGGTGACTATGGCTACACCTTC
. TRBJ2-7 TRBV19 . CATATGGGITYEQYF TGTGCCACCGCGACCGGGGGTGGTATCACCTACGAGCAGTACTTC
few TRBJ1-2 TRBV7-2 . CASSLGGTGGIGYGYTF TGTGCCAGCAGCTTAGGGGGGACGGGGGGCATTGGCTATGGCTACACCTTC
. TRBJ2-7 TRBV5-4 . CASSLGSSYEQYF TGTGCCAGCAGCTTGGGTAGCTCCTACGAGCAGTACTTC
. TRBJ2-7 TRBV6-6 . CATSSVARNYEQYF TGTGCCACGTCCTCGGTAGCGCGGAACTACGAGCAGTACTTC
. TRBJ2-7 TRBV2 . CASRYEGSHEQYF TGTGCCAGCAGATATGAGGGGTCCCACGAGCAGTACTTC
. TRBJ1-2 TRBV6-5 . CASSYSGPYGYTF TGTGCCAGCAGTTACTCAGGGCCGTATGGCTACACCTTC
once TRBJ1-1 TRBV19 TRBD1 CASSVTGVNTEAFF TGTGCCAGTAGTGTAACAGGGGTGAACACTGAAGCTTTCTTT